The clone carrying this T cell receptor (beta chain) was counted a few times. Its antigen is currently unknown. This sequence may be a read error, since a much larger clone differs from it by one base. The sample belongs to a study of regulatory T cells in long-lasting Graves disease. Study-level points and caveats: The study found lower TCR diversity in persistent Graves' patients than in newly diagnosed ones.

Researchers made TCR beta libraries by using iRepertoire HTBI primers and running Arm-PCR on CDR3 regions. TCRdb re-derived calls from the multiplex PCR reads in MiXCR, one entry per CDR3 protein. The sample includes about 400,000 distinct CDR3 sequences, around 15% of them seen just once. Time point meaning: newly diagnosed GD, antithyroid drugs for less than 3 months. RNA from PBMCs was the source of the TCR library. From each patient, roughly 9 milliliters of peripheral blood was drawn and collected into an EDTA anticoagulant tube. The CDR3 extends over 15 amino acids. Germline lookup yields CDR1 SGHAT and CDR2 FQDESV (reference sequence). The data were also submitted as part of a second study, on T cells in Graves' hyperthyroidism and ophthalmopathy. That work contributes: Using the HTBI primer set, a first-round RT-PCR was run on the TCR CDR3.

The receptor was isolated from a woman under 30 with Graves disease. The V and J genes are TRBV11-1 and TRBJ2-5; D may match TRBD1 or TRBD2 (5 bases each). The source was peripheral blood mononuclear cells (PBMCs), collected at new diagnosis, from a patient treated with antithyroid drugs. The CDR3 loop is CVSSLARGHQETQYF. Here the CDR3 DNA reads TGTGTCAGCAGCTTAGCACGGGGACACCAAGAGACCCAGTACTTC.